The rows below give T cell receptor beta chains drawn from one sample of a study of CD4 T cells in relation to SARS-CoV-2 and coronaviruses. Antigens of these TCRs are unknown. The data were produced by immunoSEQ multiplex PCR, yet TCRdb's version contains in-frame clones alone and is incomplete. The repertoire holds approximately 21,000 clones, with roughly 78% as singletons. Source material: CD4+ T cells from PBMCs, cultured in vitro. All receptors come from a human donor in good health. Each CDR3 is given with its conserved first and last residue. Each record gives: CDR3 DNA, CDR3 protein, J gene, clone size, V gene, D gene. D genes are given only for firm matches. Expanded clones are given a class, and other clones once, few, many or no size at all.

CDR3nt: TGCAGTGCTAGAGACTACAATGAGCAGTTCTTC
CDR3aa: CSARDYNEQFF
j_gene: TRBJ2-1
abundance: -
v_gene: TRBV20-1
d_gene: -

CDR3nt: TGTGCCAGTAGTATAGAGTGGACTTCTCAGTTCTTC
CDR3aa: CASSIEWTSQFF
j_gene: TRBJ2-1
abundance: -
v_gene: TRBV19
d_gene: -

CDR3nt: TGCGCCAGCAGCTCGATACTAGCGGGAGGTCACAATGAGCAGTTCTTC
CDR3aa: CASSSILAGGHNEQFF
j_gene: TRBJ2-1
abundance: -
v_gene: TRBV5-1
d_gene: TRBD2

CDR3nt: TGTGCCAGCAGTTTTAGCAGCTGGGGCTACACCTTC
CDR3aa: CASSFSSWGYTF
j_gene: TRBJ1-2
abundance: -
v_gene: TRBV28
d_gene: -

CDR3nt: TGTGCCAGCAGTTCTAAGGGACAGGAGACCTACGAGCAGTACTTC
CDR3aa: CASSSKGQETYEQYF
j_gene: TRBJ2-7
abundance: -
v_gene: TRBV6-6
d_gene: TRBD1

CDR3nt: TGTGCCAGCAGCTTAGAGGTGGGGAATTACGAGCAGTACTTC
CDR3aa: CASSLEVGNYEQYF
j_gene: TRBJ2-7
abundance: -
v_gene: TRBV7-2
d_gene: -

CDR3nt: TGTGCCAGCAGCTTAGGGGGGACACTCACAGATACGCAGTATTTT
CDR3aa: CASSLGGTLTDTQYF
j_gene: TRBJ2-3
abundance: -
v_gene: TRBV7-3
d_gene: -

CDR3nt: TGTGCCAGTAGTACTAAACAGGGGACTAACTATGGCTACACCTTC
CDR3aa: CASSTKQGTNYGYTF
j_gene: TRBJ1-2
abundance: few
v_gene: TRBV19
d_gene: TRBD1

CDR3nt: TGCGCCAGCAGCCCCGTGAGAGGTGGCGAGCAGTACTTC
CDR3aa: CASSPVRGGEQYF
j_gene: TRBJ2-7
abundance: -
v_gene: TRBV5-1
d_gene: -

CDR3nt: TGCAGCGTTGAATCTTCTAGCGGTTACGAGCAGTACTTC
CDR3aa: CSVESSSGYEQYF
j_gene: TRBJ2-7
abundance: -
v_gene: TRBV29-1
d_gene: TRBD2

CDR3nt: TGTGCCAGCAGTGATGAGCGGGGCCACATTAGTGAGCAGTACTTC
CDR3aa: CASSDERGHISEQYF
j_gene: TRBJ2-7
abundance: -
v_gene: TRBV2
d_gene: TRBD2

CDR3nt: TGCGCCAGCGGGAGGGACAGCAACTATGGCTACACCTTC
CDR3aa: CASGRDSNYGYTF
j_gene: TRBJ1-2
abundance: -
v_gene: TRBV5-1
d_gene: TRBD1

CDR3nt: TGTGCCAGCAGCCCCCTTGGGACAGCCTACAATGAGCAGTTCTTC
CDR3aa: CASSPLGTAYNEQFF
j_gene: TRBJ2-1
abundance: -
v_gene: TRBV5-6
d_gene: TRBD1

CDR3nt: TGTGCCAGCAGCTGGCTGAATTCACCCCTCCACTTT
CDR3aa: CASSWLNSPLHF
j_gene: TRBJ1-6
abundance: -
v_gene: TRBV11-2
d_gene: -

CDR3nt: TGTGCCAGCCTAGACAGGGGTCGAGGTGTCGACTATGGCTACACCTTC
CDR3aa: CASLDRGRGVDYGYTF
j_gene: TRBJ1-2
abundance: -
v_gene: TRBV6-6
d_gene: TRBD1

CDR3nt: TGTGCTAGTGGTCGCTGGACAGAAAACATTCAGTACTTC
CDR3aa: CASGRWTENIQYF
j_gene: TRBJ2-4
abundance: few
v_gene: TRBV12-5
d_gene: -

CDR3nt: TGTGCCAGCAGTTCCGGACAGGGGAGCTACGAGCAGTACTTC
CDR3aa: CASSSGQGSYEQYF
j_gene: TRBJ2-7
abundance: -
v_gene: TRBV7-7
d_gene: TRBD1

CDR3nt: TGCAGTGCTAGTCCGGGTCCCGGCTATGGCTACACCTTC
CDR3aa: CSASPGPGYGYTF
j_gene: TRBJ1-2
abundance: -
v_gene: TRBV20-1
d_gene: -

CDR3nt: TGTGCCAGCTCACCACCGCAGGGATGGAACACTGAAGCTTTCTTT
CDR3aa: CASSPPQGWNTEAFF
j_gene: TRBJ1-1
abundance: -
v_gene: TRBV18
d_gene: -

CDR3nt: TGTGCCAGTAGTGAAGGACCCTACACCGGGGAGCTGTTTTTT
CDR3aa: CASSEGPYTGELFF
j_gene: TRBJ2-2
abundance: once
v_gene: TRBV19
d_gene: -

CDR3nt: TGTGCCAGTAAGGTGTGGGGTTCCAATGAGCAGTTCTTC
CDR3aa: CASKVWGSNEQFF
j_gene: TRBJ2-1
abundance: -
v_gene: TRBV19
d_gene: -

CDR3nt: TGCGCCAGCAGCTTGGTCAGACTAGCGGGGGCGACGGCGGGAGAGACCCAGTACTTC
CDR3aa: CASSLVRLAGATAGETQYF
j_gene: TRBJ2-5
abundance: -
v_gene: TRBV5-1
d_gene: TRBD2

CDR3nt: TGTGCCAGCAGCACAACAGGGAGGATAGGAGAGACCCAGTACTTC
CDR3aa: CASSTTGRIGETQYF
j_gene: TRBJ2-5
abundance: once
v_gene: TRBV28
d_gene: -

CDR3nt: TGTGCCAGCAGCCCACGCTCGGGGCGGGCTAGCTCGTACAATGAGCAGTTCTTC
CDR3aa: CASSPRSGRASSYNEQFF
j_gene: TRBJ2-1
abundance: -
v_gene: TRBV7-2
d_gene: -

CDR3nt: TGCAGTGCTAGTTGGGGAGCGACTGTGAACACTGAAGCTTTCTTT
CDR3aa: CSASWGATVNTEAFF
j_gene: TRBJ1-1
abundance: -
v_gene: TRBV20-1
d_gene: -

CDR3nt: TGTGCCAGCAGCCCCACGGGTCGGGGCACAGATACGCAGTATTTT
CDR3aa: CASSPTGRGTDTQYF
j_gene: TRBJ2-3
abundance: -
v_gene: TRBV7-3
d_gene: -

CDR3nt: TGTGCCAGCAGCCAAGGGGGCAGAAACACTGAAGCTTTCTTT
CDR3aa: CASSQGGRNTEAFF
j_gene: TRBJ1-1
abundance: few
v_gene: TRBV3-1/TRBV3-2
d_gene: -

CDR3nt: TGTGCCACAAAAAGGGATCCCGGGGAGCTGTTTTTT
CDR3aa: CATKRDPGELFF
j_gene: TRBJ2-2
abundance: once
v_gene: TRBV10-3
d_gene: -

CDR3nt: TGTGCCAGTAGACAACAGGTGTCTGGGGCCAACGTCCTGACTTTC
CDR3aa: CASRQQVSGANVLTF
j_gene: TRBJ2-6
abundance: -
v_gene: TRBV19
d_gene: -

CDR3nt: TGTGCCAGCAGCCCTTATGGGAATGAGCAGTTCTTC
CDR3aa: CASSPYGNEQFF
j_gene: TRBJ2-1
abundance: -
v_gene: TRBV2
d_gene: -

CDR3nt: TGTGCCATCAGTGAGTTGGAGACCCAGTACTTC
CDR3aa: CAISELETQYF
j_gene: TRBJ2-5
abundance: -
v_gene: TRBV10-3
d_gene: -

CDR3nt: TGTGCCAGCAGCTCGACCCCGGCCATGATCACTGAAGCTTTCTTT
CDR3aa: CASSSTPAMITEAFF
j_gene: TRBJ1-1
abundance: -
v_gene: TRBV5-4
d_gene: -

CDR3nt: TGTGCCACCAGTGATGTTGGTCGGGGTGGCAAAAACATTCAGTACTTC
CDR3aa: CATSDVGRGGKNIQYF
j_gene: TRBJ2-4
abundance: once
v_gene: TRBV24-1
d_gene: -

CDR3nt: TGTGCCAGCAGCGCCGGTCAGGGGGCGAGGGGGGGCTACACCTTC
CDR3aa: CASSAGQGARGGYTF
j_gene: TRBJ1-2
abundance: -
v_gene: TRBV9
d_gene: TRBD1

CDR3nt: TGTGCCTGGAGTGTAGGAGGGACAGTTGAAGTTAAAAACATTCAGTACTTC
CDR3aa: CAWSVGGTVEVKNIQYF
j_gene: TRBJ2-4
abundance: -
v_gene: TRBV30
d_gene: -

CDR3nt: TGTGCCATCAGTTTACTAGCGGGAGGCTCCTACAATGAGCAGTTCTTC
CDR3aa: CAISLLAGGSYNEQFF
j_gene: TRBJ2-1
abundance: -
v_gene: TRBV10-3
d_gene: TRBD2

CDR3nt: TGTGCCAGTAGGGCGGGGGGGGCCATGAACACTGAAGCTTTCTTT
CDR3aa: CASRAGGAMNTEAFF
j_gene: TRBJ1-1
abundance: -
v_gene: TRBV19
d_gene: -

CDR3nt: TGTGCCAGCAGTCTGGCGACAGGGGGGATGTCCGGGGAGCTGTTTTTT
CDR3aa: CASSLATGGMSGELFF
j_gene: TRBJ2-2
abundance: once
v_gene: TRBV7-3
d_gene: TRBD1

CDR3nt: TGTGCCAGCTGGCCCAGGGGAGGCAATCAGCCCCAGCATTTT
CDR3aa: CASWPRGGNQPQHF
j_gene: TRBJ1-5
abundance: large
v_gene: TRBV6-5
d_gene: -

CDR3nt: TGTGCCAGCTCACCGAGGGGTCTTGGGAACACTGAAGCTTTCTTT
CDR3aa: CASSPRGLGNTEAFF
j_gene: TRBJ1-1
abundance: -
v_gene: TRBV18
d_gene: -

CDR3nt: TGTGCCAGCAGCCTTCGCGCTAGCGGGTTCCCCTCCTACGAGCAGTACTTC
CDR3aa: CASSLRASGFPSYEQYF
j_gene: TRBJ2-7
abundance: -
v_gene: TRBV5-6
d_gene: TRBD2

CDR3nt: TGTGCCGGCTCCGGGGACCCTGAAAAACTGTTTTTT
CDR3aa: CAGSGDPEKLFF
j_gene: TRBJ1-4
abundance: few
v_gene: TRBV30
d_gene: -

CDR3nt: TGTGCCAGTAGTATAAGGAGCGGGAGGAGCGCAGATACGCAGTATTTT
CDR3aa: CASSIRSGRSADTQYF
j_gene: TRBJ2-3
abundance: -
v_gene: TRBV19
d_gene: TRBD2

CDR3nt: TGTGCCAGCAGGGAACGGGTGGCGTCTTACGAGCAGTACTTC
CDR3aa: CASRERVASYEQYF
j_gene: TRBJ2-7
abundance: -
v_gene: TRBV7-2
d_gene: -

CDR3nt: TGTGCCAGCAGCGTTGGGACCTCTGGAAACACCATATATTTT
CDR3aa: CASSVGTSGNTIYF
j_gene: TRBJ1-3
abundance: -
v_gene: TRBV7-2
d_gene: -

CDR3nt: TGTGCCAGCACCATAAGTCCGGCATCACCCCTCCACTTT
CDR3aa: CASTISPASPLHF
j_gene: TRBJ1-6
abundance: -
v_gene: TRBV25-1
d_gene: -

CDR3nt: TGTGCCTGGAGTATCAACAGGGACCACACTGAAGCTTTCTTT
CDR3aa: CAWSINRDHTEAFF
j_gene: TRBJ1-1
abundance: -
v_gene: TRBV30
d_gene: -

CDR3nt: TGTGCCAGCAGCCCAGGACAGGGCTTTGGCTACACCTTC
CDR3aa: CASSPGQGFGYTF
j_gene: TRBJ1-2
abundance: -
v_gene: TRBV7-9
d_gene: TRBD1

CDR3nt: TGTGCCAGTAGTCCTTCCGGACAGAACTATGGCTACACCTTC
CDR3aa: CASSPSGQNYGYTF
j_gene: TRBJ1-2
abundance: -
v_gene: TRBV19
d_gene: -

CDR3nt: TGTGCCACCATGCTCGATATTGGAAACACCATATATTTT
CDR3aa: CATMLDIGNTIYF
j_gene: TRBJ1-3
abundance: -
v_gene: TRBV12-3/TRBV12-4
d_gene: -

CDR3nt: TGTGCCAGCACAGGGTTCGGCACTGAAGCTTTCTTT
CDR3aa: CASTGFGTEAFF
j_gene: TRBJ1-1
abundance: -
v_gene: TRBV19
d_gene: -

CDR3nt: TGTGCCAGCAGGCCCAAGGACAGGGGAGTGGGTTCACCCCTCCACTTT
CDR3aa: CASRPKDRGVGSPLHF
j_gene: TRBJ1-6
abundance: -
v_gene: TRBV27
d_gene: TRBD1

CDR3nt: TGTGCCAGCAGTGGAGAGACAGGGCCCTCTGGGGCCAACGTCCTGACTTTC
CDR3aa: CASSGETGPSGANVLTF
j_gene: TRBJ2-6
abundance: -
v_gene: TRBV6-4
d_gene: TRBD1